This T cell receptor beta chain was recorded in a study of blood T cell repertoires in COVID-19. Study-level information: COVID-19 samples collected from the United States, Italy and Spain covered acute and convalescent phases.

Assay used: immunoSEQ multiplex PCR; TCRdb lists only in-frame clones, some missing. Of around 300,000 clones detected, about 91% appear once; the ten largest clones hold 1.5% to 2%. The V segment lost 4 bases and the J segment 0 bases; nucleotides outside the gene matches: 6. Germline assignment: CDR1 SGHNT and CDR2 YYREEE (reference sequence). This CDR3 is built from 15 residues. The J gene is TRBJ1-1, the V gene TRBV5-4; 7 bases agree with TRBD1. The source of this sequence is a woman in her twenties or thirties with COVID-19, enrolled during active disease. The specimen was peripheral blood. CDR3 coding DNA: TGTGCCAGCAGCACCCGGGACAGACTGAACACTGAAGCTTTCTTT. This codes for CASSTRDRLNTEAFF.